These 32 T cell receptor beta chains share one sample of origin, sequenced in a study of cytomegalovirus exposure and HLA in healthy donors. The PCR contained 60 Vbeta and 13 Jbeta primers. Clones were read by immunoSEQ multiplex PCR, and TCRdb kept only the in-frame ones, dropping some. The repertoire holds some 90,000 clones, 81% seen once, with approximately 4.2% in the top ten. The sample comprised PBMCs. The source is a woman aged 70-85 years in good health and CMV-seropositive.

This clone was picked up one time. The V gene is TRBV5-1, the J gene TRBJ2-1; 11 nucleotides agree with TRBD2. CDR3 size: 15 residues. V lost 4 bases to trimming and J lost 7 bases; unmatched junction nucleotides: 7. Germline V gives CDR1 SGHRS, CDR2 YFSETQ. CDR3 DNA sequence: TGCGCCAGCAGCATAACTAGCGGGAGATGGAATGAGCAGTTCTTC. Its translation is CASSITSGRWNEQFF.

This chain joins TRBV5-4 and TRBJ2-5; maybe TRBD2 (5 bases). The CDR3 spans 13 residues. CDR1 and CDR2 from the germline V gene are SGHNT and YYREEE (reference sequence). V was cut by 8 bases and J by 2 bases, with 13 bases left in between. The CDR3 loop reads CASKRGIQETQYF. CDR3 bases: TGTGCCAGTAAACGGGGAATTCAAGAGACCCAGTACTTC. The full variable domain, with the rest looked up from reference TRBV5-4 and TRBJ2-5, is ETGVTQSPTHLIKTRGQQVTLRCSSQSGHNTVSWYQQALGQGPQFIFQYYREEENGRGNFPPRFSGLQFPNYSSELNVNALELDDSALYLCASKRGIQETQYFGPGTRLLVL.

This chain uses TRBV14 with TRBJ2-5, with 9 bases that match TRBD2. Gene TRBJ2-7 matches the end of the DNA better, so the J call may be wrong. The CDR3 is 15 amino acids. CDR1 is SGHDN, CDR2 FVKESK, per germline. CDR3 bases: TGTGCCAGCAGCCAAGATTTGGCTAGCGGGAACGAGCAGTACTTC. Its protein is CASSQDLASGNEQYF.

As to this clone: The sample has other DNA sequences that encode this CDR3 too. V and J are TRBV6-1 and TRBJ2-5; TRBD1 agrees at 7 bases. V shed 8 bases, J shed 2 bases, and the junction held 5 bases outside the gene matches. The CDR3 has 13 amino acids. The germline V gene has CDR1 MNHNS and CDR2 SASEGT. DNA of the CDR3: TGTGCCAGCGGGGGACAGCTGCAAGAGACCCAGTACTTC. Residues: CASGGQLQETQYF.

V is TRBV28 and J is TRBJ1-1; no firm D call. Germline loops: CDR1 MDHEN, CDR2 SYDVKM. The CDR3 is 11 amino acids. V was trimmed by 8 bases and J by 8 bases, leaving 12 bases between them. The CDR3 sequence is CASRWAEEAFF. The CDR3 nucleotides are TGTGCCAGCCGCTGGGCCGAGGAAGCTTTCTTT.

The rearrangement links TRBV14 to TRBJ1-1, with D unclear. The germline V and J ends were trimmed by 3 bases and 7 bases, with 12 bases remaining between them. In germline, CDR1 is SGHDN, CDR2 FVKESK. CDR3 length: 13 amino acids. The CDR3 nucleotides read TGTGCCAGCAGCCAGCTACAGATCTTTGAAGCTTTCTTT. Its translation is CASSQLQIFEAFF.

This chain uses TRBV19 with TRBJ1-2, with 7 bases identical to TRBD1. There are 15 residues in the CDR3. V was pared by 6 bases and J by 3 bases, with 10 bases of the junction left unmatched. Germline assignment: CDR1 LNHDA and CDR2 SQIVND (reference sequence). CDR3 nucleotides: TGTGCCAGTAGAAAATCCGGGACAGTGGACTATGGCTACACCTTC. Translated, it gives CASRKSGTVDYGYTF.

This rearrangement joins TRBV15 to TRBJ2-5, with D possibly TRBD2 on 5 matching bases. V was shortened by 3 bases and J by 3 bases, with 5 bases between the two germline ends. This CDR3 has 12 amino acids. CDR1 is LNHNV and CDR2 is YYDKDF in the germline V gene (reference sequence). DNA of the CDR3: TGTGCCACCAGCAGGGGAGAAGAGACCCAGTACTTC. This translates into CATSRGEETQYF.

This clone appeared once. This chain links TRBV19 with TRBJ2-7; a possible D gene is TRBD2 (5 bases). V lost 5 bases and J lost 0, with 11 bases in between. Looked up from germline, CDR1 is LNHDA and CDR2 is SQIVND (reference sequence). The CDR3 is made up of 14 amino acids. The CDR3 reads CASSLTGSSYEQYF. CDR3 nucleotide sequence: TGTGCCAGTAGTTTGACGGGGAGCTCCTACGAGCAGTACTTC.

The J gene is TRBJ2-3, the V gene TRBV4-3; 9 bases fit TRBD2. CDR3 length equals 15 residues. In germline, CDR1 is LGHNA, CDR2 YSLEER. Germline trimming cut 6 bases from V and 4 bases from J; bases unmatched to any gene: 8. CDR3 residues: CASSLLAGVADTQYF. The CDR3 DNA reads TGCGCCAGCAGTTTGTTAGCGGGAGTAGCAGATACGCAGTATTTT.

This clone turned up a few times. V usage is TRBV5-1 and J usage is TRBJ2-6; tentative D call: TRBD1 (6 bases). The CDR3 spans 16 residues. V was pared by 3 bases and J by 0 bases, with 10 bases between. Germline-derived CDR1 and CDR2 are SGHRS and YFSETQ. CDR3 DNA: TGCGCCAGCAGCTCAGACAGGAGCTCTGGGGCCAACGTCCTGACTTTC. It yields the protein CASSSDRSSGANVLTF.

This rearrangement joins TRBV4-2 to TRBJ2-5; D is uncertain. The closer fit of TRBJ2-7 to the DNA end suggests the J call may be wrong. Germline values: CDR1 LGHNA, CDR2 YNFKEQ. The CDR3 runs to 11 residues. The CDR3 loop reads CASSPPYEQYF. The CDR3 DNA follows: TGTGCCAGCAGTCCTCCCTACGAGCAGTACTTC.

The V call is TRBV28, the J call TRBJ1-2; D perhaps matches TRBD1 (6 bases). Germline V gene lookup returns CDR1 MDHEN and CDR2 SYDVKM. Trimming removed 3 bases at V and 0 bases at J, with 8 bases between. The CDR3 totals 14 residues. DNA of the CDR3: TGTGCCAGCAGTTTTACAGGGCCTAACTATGGCTACACCTTC. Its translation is CASSFTGPNYGYTF.

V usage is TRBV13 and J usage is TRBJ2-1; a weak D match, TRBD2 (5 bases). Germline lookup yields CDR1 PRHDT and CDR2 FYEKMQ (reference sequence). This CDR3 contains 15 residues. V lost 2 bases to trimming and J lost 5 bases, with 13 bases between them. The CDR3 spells CASSLTEGRDNEQFF. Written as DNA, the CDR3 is TGTGCCAGCAGCTTAACTGAGGGCCGGGACAATGAGCAGTTCTTC.

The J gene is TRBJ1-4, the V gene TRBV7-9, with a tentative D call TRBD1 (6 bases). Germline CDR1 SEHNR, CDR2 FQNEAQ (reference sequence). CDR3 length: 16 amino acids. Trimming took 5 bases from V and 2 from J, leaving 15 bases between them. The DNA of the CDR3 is TGTGCCAGCAGCAGAAACACAGGGTGGACTAATGAAAAACTGTTTTTT. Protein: CASSRNTGWTNEKLFF.

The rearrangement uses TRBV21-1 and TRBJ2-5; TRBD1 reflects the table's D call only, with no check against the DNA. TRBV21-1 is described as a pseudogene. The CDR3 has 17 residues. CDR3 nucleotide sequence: TGTGCCAGCAGCAAAGGTCAACGCGGGACAGGGGAAGAGACCCAGTACTTC. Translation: CASSKGQRGTGEETQYF.

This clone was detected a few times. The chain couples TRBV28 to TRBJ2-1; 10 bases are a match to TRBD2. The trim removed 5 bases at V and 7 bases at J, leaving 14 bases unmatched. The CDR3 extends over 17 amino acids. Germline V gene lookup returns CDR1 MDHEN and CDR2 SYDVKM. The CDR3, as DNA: TGTGCCAGCAGTCCGAGGACTAGCGGCACCAGGACTAATGAGCAGTTCTTC. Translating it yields CASSPRTSGTRTNEQFF.

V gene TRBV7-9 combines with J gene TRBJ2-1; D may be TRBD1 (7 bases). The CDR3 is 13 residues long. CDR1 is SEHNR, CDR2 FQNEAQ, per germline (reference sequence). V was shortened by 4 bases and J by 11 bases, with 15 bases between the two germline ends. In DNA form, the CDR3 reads TGTGCCAGCAGCTCCAGGCAGGGGGGTAAGCAGTTCTTC. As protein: CASSSRQGGKQFF.

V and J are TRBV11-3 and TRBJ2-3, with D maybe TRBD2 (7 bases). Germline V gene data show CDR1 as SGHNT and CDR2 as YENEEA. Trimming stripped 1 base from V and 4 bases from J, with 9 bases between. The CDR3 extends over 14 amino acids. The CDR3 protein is CASSLGGGPDTQYF. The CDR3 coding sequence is TGTGCCAGCAGCTTAGGGGGGGGCCCAGATACGCAGTATTTT. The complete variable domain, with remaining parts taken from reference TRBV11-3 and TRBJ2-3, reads EAGVVQSPRYKIIEKKQPVAFWCNPISGHNTLYWYLQNLGQGPELLIRYENEEAVDDSQLPKDRFSAERLKGVDSTLKIQPAELGDSAVYLCASSLGGGPDTQYFGPGTRLTVL.

The CDR3, as DNA: TGTGCCAGCATAGGCGGTCGGAACACTGAAGCTTTCTTT. This gives the protein CASIGGRNTEAFF. V and J are TRBV28 and TRBJ1-1; D uncertain. Germline-derived CDR1 and CDR2 are MDHEN and SYDVKM. This CDR3 has 13 amino acids. V gave up 7 bases and J gave up 1 base, with 10 bases separating them.

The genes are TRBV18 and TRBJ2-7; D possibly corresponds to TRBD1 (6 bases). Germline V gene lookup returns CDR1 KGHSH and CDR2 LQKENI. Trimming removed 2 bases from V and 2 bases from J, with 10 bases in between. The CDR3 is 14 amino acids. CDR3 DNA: TGTGCCAGCTCACCAAATGCAGGGGCCTACGAGCAGTACTTC. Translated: CASSPNAGAYEQYF. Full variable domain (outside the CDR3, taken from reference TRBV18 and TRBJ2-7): NAGVMQNPRHLVRRRGQEARLRCSPMKGHSHVYWYRQLPEEGLKFMVYLQKENIIDESGMPKERFSAEFPKEGPSILRIQQVVRGDSAAYFCASSPNAGAYEQYFGPGTRLTVT.

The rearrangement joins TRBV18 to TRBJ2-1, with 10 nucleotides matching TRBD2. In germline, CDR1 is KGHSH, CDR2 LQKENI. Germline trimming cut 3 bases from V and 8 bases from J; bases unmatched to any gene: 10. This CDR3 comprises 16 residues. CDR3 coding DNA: TGTGCCAGCTCACCTAGGACTAGCGGCAGTGGGGATGAGCAGTTCTTC. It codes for CASSPRTSGSGDEQFF.

The CDR3 here is CASSRDSGWDYEQYF. DNA for the CDR3: TGTGCCAGCAGTCGTGATAGCGGCTGGGACTACGAGCAGTACTTC. This chain connects TRBV6-6 to TRBJ2-7; possible D gene TRBD2, 6 bases. The CDR3 consists of 15 residues. CDR1 is MNHNY, CDR2 SVGAGI, per germline (reference sequence). The V end was cut by 5 bases, the J end by 3 bases, with 17 bases between.

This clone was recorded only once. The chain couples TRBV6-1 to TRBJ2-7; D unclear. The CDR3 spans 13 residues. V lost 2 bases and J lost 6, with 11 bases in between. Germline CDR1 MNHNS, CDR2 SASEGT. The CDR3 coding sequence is TGTGCCAGCAGTGAACAGCGCTCTGGCGAGCAGTACTTC. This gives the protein CASSEQRSGEQYF.

CDR3: CASSQDLKREGVDTQYF. CDR3 DNA: TGCGCCAGCAGCCAAGATCTTAAGCGGGAAGGGGTAGATACGCAGTATTTT. The chain uses TRBV4-3 and TRBJ2-3; TRBD2 matches at 7 bases. Germline CDR1 and CDR2: LGHNA and YSLEER. J was trimmed by 5 bases and V by 0 bases; bases with no gene match: 11. The CDR3 sequence is 17 residues long.

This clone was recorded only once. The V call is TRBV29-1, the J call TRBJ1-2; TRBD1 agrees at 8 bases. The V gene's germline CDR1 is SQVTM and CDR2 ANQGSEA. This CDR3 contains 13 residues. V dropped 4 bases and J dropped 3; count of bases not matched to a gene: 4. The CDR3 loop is CSVGAGGDYGYTF. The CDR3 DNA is TGCAGCGTTGGGGCAGGGGGCGACTATGGCTACACCTTC.

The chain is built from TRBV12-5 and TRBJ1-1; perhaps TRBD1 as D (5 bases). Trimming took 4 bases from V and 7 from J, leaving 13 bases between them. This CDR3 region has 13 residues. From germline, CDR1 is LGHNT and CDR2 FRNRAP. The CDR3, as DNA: TGTGCTAGTGGTTCATCGGGGGGGGGTGAAGCTTTCTTT. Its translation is CASGSSGGGEAFF.

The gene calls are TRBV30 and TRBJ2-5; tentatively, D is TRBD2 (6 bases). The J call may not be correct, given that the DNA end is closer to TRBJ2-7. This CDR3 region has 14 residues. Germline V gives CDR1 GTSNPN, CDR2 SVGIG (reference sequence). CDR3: CAWSVNGGAYEQYF. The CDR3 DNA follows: TGTGCCTGGAGTGTAAACGGGGGAGCCTACGAGCAGTACTTC.

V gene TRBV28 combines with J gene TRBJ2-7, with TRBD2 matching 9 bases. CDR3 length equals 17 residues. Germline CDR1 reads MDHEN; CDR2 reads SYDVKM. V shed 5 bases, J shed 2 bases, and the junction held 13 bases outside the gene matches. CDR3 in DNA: TGTGCCAGCAGTAGGCCGGTACCTTTAGCGGGAGCCTACGAGCAGTACTTC. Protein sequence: CASSRPVPLAGAYEQYF.

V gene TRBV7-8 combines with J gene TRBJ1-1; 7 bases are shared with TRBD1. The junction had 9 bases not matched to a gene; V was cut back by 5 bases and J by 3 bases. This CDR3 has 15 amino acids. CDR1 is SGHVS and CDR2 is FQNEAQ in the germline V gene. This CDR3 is CASSGGTVRDTEAFF. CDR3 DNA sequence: TGTGCCAGCAGCGGGGGGACAGTGAGGGACACTGAAGCTTTCTTT.

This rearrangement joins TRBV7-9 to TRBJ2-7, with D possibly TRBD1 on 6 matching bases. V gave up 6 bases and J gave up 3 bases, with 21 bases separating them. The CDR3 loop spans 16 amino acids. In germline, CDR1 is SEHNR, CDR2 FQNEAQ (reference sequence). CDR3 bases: TGTGCCAGCAGTCCAATCCGAGGACAGTCACACTACGAGCAGTACTTC. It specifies CASSPIRGQSHYEQYF.

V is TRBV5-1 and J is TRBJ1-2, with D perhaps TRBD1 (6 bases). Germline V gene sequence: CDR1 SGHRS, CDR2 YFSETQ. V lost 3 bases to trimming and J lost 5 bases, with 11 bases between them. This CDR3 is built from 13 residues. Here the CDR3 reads CASSSDSFYGYTF. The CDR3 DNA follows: TGCGCCAGCAGCTCGGACAGTTTTTATGGCTACACCTTC.